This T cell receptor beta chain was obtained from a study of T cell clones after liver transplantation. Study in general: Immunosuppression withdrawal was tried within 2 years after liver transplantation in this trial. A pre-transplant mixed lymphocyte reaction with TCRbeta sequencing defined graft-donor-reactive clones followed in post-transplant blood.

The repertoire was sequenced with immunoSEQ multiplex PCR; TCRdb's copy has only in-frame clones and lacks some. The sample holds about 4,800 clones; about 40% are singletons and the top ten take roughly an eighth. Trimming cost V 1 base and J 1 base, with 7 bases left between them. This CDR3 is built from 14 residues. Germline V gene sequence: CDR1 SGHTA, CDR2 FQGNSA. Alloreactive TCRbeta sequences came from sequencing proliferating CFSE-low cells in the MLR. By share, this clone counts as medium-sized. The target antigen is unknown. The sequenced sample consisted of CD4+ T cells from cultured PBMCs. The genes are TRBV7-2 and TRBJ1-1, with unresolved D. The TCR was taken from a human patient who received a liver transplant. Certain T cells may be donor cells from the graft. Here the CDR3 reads CASSLGLPNTEAFF. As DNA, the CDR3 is TGTGCCAGCAGCTTAGGCTTACCGAACACTGAAGCTTTCTTT.